The present TCR beta chain was sequenced within a study of OX40 agonist ivuxolimab in advanced cancers. Study background: Melanoma, hepatocellular carcinoma, head and neck or renal cell cancer occurred in dose-escalation patients. Overall study findings and caveats: Expanded peripheral T cell antigen specificity was not determined.

The data were produced by immunoSEQ multiplex PCR, yet TCRdb's version contains in-frame clones alone and is incomplete. Of 50,000 or so clones in the sample, around nine tenths are singletons; the top ten hold less than 0.75%. About this clone itself: Its antigen is still unknown.

Blood sampling took place at baseline, cycle 4 day 1, and cycle 7 day 1. Trimming left V 2 bases short and J 2 bases short, with 13 bases between. Per germline, CDR1 SGHTA and CDR2 FQGNSA. The CDR3 is made up of 16 amino acids. Material: CD4+ or CD8+ T cells sorted from blood, obtained in a trial of the OX40 agonist ivuxolimab. The chain links TRBV7-2 to TRBJ1-5; D not resolved. The receptor was isolated from an adult with an advanced solid tumor such as melanoma, head and neck, liver or kidney cancer. Here the CDR3 DNA reads TGTGCCAGCAGCTTACGGTACGGGGAAGGCAATCAGCCCCAGCATTTT. As protein: CASSLRYGEGNQPQHF.